Below are 9 T cell receptor beta chains sequenced from a single sample in a study of CD8 T cells in ankylosing spondylitis (TCRdb year 2017). Library preparation used 5' RACE. The instrument was an Illumina HiSeq 2500. In-frame beta chains were kept once TCRdb had trimmed the public reads at Q25 with fastp and called clones with MiXCR. Every distinct CDR3 protein forms one entry, paired with its most common genes and DNA. The sample includes fewer than 250,000 distinct CDR3 sequences, with under 12% observed a single time. The ten largest clonotypes hold about 3% of the sample. The sequenced sample consisted of blood, either unsorted or a sorted T cell fraction (not recorded which). Receptors were obtained from a male donor with ankylosing spondylitis or in good health (not recorded which).

In its sample, this clonotype was seen many times. The genes are TRBV29-1 and TRBJ1-1; D ambiguous. The CDR3 consists of 13 residues. The V gene lost 4 bases and the J gene lost 5 bases, with 14 bases spanning the gap. Germline V gene sequence: CDR1 SQVTM, CDR2 ANQGSEA. CDR3 in DNA: TGCAGCGTTGTGAGCCGAGGCGGAACTGAAGCTTTCTTT. Amino acids: CSVVSRGGTEAFF.

This clonotype came up a few times. The chain links TRBV6-6 to TRBJ2-7; D possibly corresponds to TRBD2 (5 bases). Germline-derived CDR1 and CDR2 are MNHNY and SVGAGI (reference sequence). CDR3 size: 11 residues. V was shortened by 7 bases and J by 6 bases, with 10 bases between the two germline ends. The CDR3 DNA sequence: TGTGCCAGCACCTCGGGGAGCGAGCAGTACTTC. This gives the protein CASTSGSEQYF.

This clonotype occurred many times. The chain is built from TRBV20-1 and TRBJ2-3; D unclear. V was shortened by 3 bases and J by 2 bases, with 18 bases between the two germline ends. Germline V CDR1 and CDR2: DFQATT, SNEGSKA (reference sequence). The CDR3 is 16 residues long. CDR3: CSASNGGSVFTDTQYF. CDR3 coding DNA: TGCAGTGCTAGTAATGGTGGTTCGGTATTCACAGATACGCAGTATTTT.

This clonotype has ten or more counts. The chain couples TRBV5-1 to TRBJ1-2, with 7 bases identical to TRBD1. Trimming cost V 1 base and J 8 bases; bases outside gene matches: 8. CDR1 and CDR2 (germline): SGHRS, YFSETQ. The CDR3 has 14 residues. The CDR3 sequence is CASSLSQGEEGYTF. The CDR3 DNA sequence: TGCGCCAGCAGCTTGTCGCAGGGGGAAGAAGGCTACACCTTC.

Ten or more counts support this clonotype. The chain joins TRBV9 to TRBJ2-5; 9 nucleotides align to TRBD2. The CDR3 sequence is 16 residues long. CDR1 is SGDLS and CDR2 is YYNGEE in the germline V gene. V was clipped by 0 bases and J by 1 base; unmatched bases: 4. The CDR3 protein is CASSVGNSGGQETQYF. CDR3 bases: TGTGCCAGCAGCGTAGGTAATAGCGGGGGCCAAGAGACCCAGTACTTC. The complete variable domain, with remaining parts taken from reference TRBV9 and TRBJ2-5, reads DSGVTQTPKHLITATGQRVTLRCSPRSGDLSVYWYQQSLDQGLQFLIQYYNGEERAKGNILERFSAQQFPDLHSELNLSSLELGDSALYFCASSVGNSGGQETQYFGPGTRLLVL.

V is TRBV18 and J is TRBJ1-4; a possible D gene is TRBD1 (5 bases). The CDR3 loop spans 13 amino acids. Trimming pared 6 bases from V and 3 bases from J, leaving 8 bases between. Germline CDR1 is KGHSH and CDR2 is LQKENI. The CDR3 loop reads CASSEGANEKLFF. Here the CDR3 DNA reads TGTGCCAGCTCCGAAGGGGCTAATGAAAAACTGTTTTTT.

This clonotype appeared many times. The chain couples TRBV5-5 to TRBJ2-1, with 9 bases aligning to TRBD1. Germline V CDR1 and CDR2: SGHKS, YYEKEE (reference sequence). J was trimmed by 5 bases and V by 3 bases; bases with no gene match: 9. The CDR3 runs 16 residues. The CDR3 reads CASSSMGQGLNNEQFF. DNA of the CDR3: TGTGCCAGCAGCTCTATGGGACAGGGATTAAACAATGAGCAGTTCTTC.

In the case of this clonotype: Germline and junction disagree at one end, which may indicate a read error. The chain carries TRBV7-9 and TRBJ1-1; D is unclear. The CDR3 sequence is 15 residues long. The germline V gene has CDR1 SEHNR and CDR2 FQNEAQ (reference sequence). The CDR3 sequence: CASGLVWSMNTEAFF. As DNA, the CDR3 is TGTGCCAGCGGCTTAGTGTGGTCCATGAACACTGAAGCTTTCTTT.

The V call is TRBV7-9, the J call TRBJ1-1, with D unresolved. This CDR3 is built from 15 residues. Germline V gene sequence: CDR1 SEHNR, CDR2 FQNEAQ (reference sequence). V shed 0 bases and J shed 1 base, with 9 bases lying between them. The CDR3 DNA is TGTGCCAGCAGCTTAGCGCCAGTCCCGAACACTGAAGCTTTCTTT. It yields the protein CASSLAPVPNTEAFF. The variable domain in full, completed from reference TRBV7-9 and TRBJ1-1, reads DTGVSQNPRHKITKRGQNVTFRCDPISEHNRLYWYRQTLGQGPEFLTYFQNEAQLEKSRLLSDRFSAERPKGSFSTLEIQRTEQGDSAMYLCASSLAPVPNTEAFFGQGTRLTVV.